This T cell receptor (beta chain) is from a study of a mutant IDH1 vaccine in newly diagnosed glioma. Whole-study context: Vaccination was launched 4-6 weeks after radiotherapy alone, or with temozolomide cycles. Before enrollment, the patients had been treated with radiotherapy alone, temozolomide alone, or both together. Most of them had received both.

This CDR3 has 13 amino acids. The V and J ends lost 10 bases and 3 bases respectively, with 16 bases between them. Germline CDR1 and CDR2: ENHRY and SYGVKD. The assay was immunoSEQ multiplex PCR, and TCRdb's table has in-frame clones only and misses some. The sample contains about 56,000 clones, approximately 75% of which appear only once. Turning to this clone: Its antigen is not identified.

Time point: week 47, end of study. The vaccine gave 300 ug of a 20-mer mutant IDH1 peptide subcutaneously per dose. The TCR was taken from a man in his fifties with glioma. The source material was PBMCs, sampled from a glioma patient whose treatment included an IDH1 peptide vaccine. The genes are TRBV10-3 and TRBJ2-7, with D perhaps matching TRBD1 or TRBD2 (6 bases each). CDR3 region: CASREGGYYEQYF. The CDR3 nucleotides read TGTGCCAGCCGAGAGGGGGGTTACTACGAGCAGTACTTC.